This T cell receptor beta chain appears in the sequencing data of a study of cytomegalovirus exposure and HLA in healthy donors. Background on the study: Genetic ancestry analysis placed over 65% of the 300 to 500 donors that were genotyped in the Caucasian-associated cluster. Study-wide points: The study recorded some 160 TCR beta chains that were cytomegalovirus-associated. Apparent HLA restriction characterized most CMV-associated TCR beta chains in a later analysis. As a later analysis showed, several of the most significant clusters appeared to be linked to common viral pathogens.

The study ran its PCR with 60 Vbeta and 13 Jbeta primers. The table came from immunoSEQ multiplex PCR; TCRdb's copy has only in-frame clones and leaves some out. The sample records roughly 160,000 clones, about 85% being singletons. V lost 4 bases to trimming and J lost 1 base, with 7 bases between them. CDR3 length equals 13 residues. The germline V gene encodes CDR1 MNHEY and CDR2 SVGAGI. A word on this clone: Antigen: not known.

The sequenced sample consisted of PBMCs. This clonotype originated in a man aged 25 to 40 in good health and CMV-seropositive. The chain combines TRBV6-5 with TRBJ2-5; D remains ambiguous. The CDR3, as DNA: TGTGCCAGCAGTTTTAGCATCCAAGAGACCCAGTACTTC. It yields the protein CASSFSIQETQYF.